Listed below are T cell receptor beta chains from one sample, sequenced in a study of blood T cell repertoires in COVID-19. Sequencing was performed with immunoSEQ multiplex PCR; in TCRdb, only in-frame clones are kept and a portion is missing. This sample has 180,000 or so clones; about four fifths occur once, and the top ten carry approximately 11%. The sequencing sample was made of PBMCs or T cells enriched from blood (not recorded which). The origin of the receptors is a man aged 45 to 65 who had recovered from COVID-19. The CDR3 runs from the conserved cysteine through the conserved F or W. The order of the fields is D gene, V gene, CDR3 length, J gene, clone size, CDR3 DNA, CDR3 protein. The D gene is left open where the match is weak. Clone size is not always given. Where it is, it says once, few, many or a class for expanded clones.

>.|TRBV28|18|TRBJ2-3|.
TGTGCCAGCAGTTCCCCCGTGGGCGCACACCAAAGCACAGATACGCAGTATTTT
CASSSPVGAHQSTDTQYF
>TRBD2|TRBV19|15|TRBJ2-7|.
TGTGCCAGTCGACTAGCGGGGATAATCTCCTACGAGCAGTACTTC
CASRLAGIISYEQYF
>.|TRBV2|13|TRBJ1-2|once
TGTGCCAGTCTGTTCGTCCCTAACTATGGCTACACCTTC
CASLFVPNYGYTF
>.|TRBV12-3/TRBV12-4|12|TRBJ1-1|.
TGTGCCAGCAGTTATGGACAGTCTGAAGCTTTCTTT
CASSYGQSEAFF
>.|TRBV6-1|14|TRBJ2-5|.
TGTGCCAGCAGTGAGCAGGGAGGACAAGAGACCCAGTACTTC
CASSEQGGQETQYF
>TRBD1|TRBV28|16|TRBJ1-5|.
TGTGCCAGCAGTTTAAACGGGTGGACAGGTTCTCAGCCCCAGCATTTT
CASSLNGWTGSQPQHF
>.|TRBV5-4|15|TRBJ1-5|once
TGTGCCAGCAGCTTGGGAGGGAATAGCAATCAGCCCCAGCATTTT
CASSLGGNSNQPQHF
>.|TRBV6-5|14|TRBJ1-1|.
TGTGCCAGCACCATACAGGGTCTGAACACTGAAGCTTTCTTT
CASTIQGLNTEAFF
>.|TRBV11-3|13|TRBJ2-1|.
TGTGCCAGCAGCTTACCGGGACACCATGAGCAGTTCTTC
CASSLPGHHEQFF
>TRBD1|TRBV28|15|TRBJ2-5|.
TGTGCCAGCAGTTTGTCACAGGGGGGTCAAGAGACCCAGTACTTC
CASSLSQGGQETQYF